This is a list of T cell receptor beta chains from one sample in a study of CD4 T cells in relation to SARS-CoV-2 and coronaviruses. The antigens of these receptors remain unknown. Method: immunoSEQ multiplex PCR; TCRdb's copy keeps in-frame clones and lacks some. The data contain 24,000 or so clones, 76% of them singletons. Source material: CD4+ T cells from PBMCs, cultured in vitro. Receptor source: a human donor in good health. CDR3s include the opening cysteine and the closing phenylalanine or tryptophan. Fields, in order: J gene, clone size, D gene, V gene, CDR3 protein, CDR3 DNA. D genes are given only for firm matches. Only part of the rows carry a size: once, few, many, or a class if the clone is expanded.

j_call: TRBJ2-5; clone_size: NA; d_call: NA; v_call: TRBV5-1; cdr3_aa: CASSLGYQETQYF; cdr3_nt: TGCGCCAGCAGCTTGGGGTACCAAGAGACCCAGTACTTC
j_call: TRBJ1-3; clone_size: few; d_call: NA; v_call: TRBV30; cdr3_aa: CAWTTVDTIYF; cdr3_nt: TGTGCCTGGACAACAGTAGACACCATATATTTT
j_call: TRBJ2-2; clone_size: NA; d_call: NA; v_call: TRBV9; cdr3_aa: CASSVEVSAGELFF; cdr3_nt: TGTGCCAGCAGCGTAGAGGTTAGCGCCGGGGAGCTGTTTTTT
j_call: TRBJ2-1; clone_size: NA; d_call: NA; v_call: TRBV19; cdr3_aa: CASSIWRDSYNEQFF; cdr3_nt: TGTGCCAGTAGTATATGGCGGGATTCCTACAATGAGCAGTTCTTC
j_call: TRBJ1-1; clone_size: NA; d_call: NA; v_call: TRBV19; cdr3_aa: CASSDRGDTGLVF; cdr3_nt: TGTGCCAGTAGTGATCGCGGAGACACGGGTCTCGTCTTT
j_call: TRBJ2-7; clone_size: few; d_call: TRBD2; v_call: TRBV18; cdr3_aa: CASSPGEGPHEQYF; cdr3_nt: TGTGCCAGCTCACCCGGGGAGGGTCCCCACGAGCAGTACTTC
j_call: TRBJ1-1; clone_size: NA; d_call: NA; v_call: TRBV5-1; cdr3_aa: CASTDTQNTEAFF; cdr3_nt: TGCGCCAGCACGGACACGCAGAACACTGAAGCTTTCTTT
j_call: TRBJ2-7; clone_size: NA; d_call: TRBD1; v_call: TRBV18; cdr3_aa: CASSPLRGNYEQYF; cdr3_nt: TGTGCCAGCTCCCCCCTCAGGGGGAACTACGAGCAGTACTTC
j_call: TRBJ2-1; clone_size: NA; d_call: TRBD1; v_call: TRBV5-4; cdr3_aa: CASSWGQSRSYNEQFF; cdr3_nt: TGTGCCAGCAGCTGGGGACAGAGCCGCTCCTACAATGAGCAGTTCTTC
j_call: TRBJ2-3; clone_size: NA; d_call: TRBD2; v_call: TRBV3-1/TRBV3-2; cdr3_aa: CASSQDYASGGAGDTQYF; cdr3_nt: TGTGCCAGCAGCCAAGATTATGCTAGCGGGGGGGCAGGAGATACGCAGTATTTT
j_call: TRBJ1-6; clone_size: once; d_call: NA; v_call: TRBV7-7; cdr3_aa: CASSLSENSPLHF; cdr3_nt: TGTGCCAGCAGCTTATCTGAGAATTCACCCCTCCACTTT
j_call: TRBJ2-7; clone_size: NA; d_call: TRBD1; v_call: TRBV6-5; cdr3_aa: CASRTPGQPYYEQYF; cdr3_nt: TGTGCCAGCAGAACCCCGGGACAGCCTTACTACGAGCAGTACTTC
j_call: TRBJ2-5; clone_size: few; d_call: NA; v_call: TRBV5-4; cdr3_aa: CASSLSTETQYF; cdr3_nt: TGTGCCAGCAGCCTATCGACAGAGACCCAGTACTTC
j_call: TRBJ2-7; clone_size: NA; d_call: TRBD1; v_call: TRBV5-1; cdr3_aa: CASGSSGGAGYEQYF; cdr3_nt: TGCGCCAGCGGATCGTCAGGGGGCGCGGGTTACGAGCAGTACTTC
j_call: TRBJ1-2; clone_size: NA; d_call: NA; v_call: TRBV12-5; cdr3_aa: CASGLPFLPSGPNYGYTF; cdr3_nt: TGTGCTAGTGGTTTGCCCTTCTTACCCTCCGGACCGAATTATGGCTACACCTTC
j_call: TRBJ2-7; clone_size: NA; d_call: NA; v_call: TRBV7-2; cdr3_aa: CASSLAGGRNSYEQYF; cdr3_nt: TGTGCCAGCAGCTTAGCAGGGGGGAGGAACTCCTACGAGCAGTACTTC
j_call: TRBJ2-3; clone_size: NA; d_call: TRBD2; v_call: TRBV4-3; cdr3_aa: CASSQEWRGGLDTQYF; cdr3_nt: TGCGCCAGCAGCCAAGAGTGGCGGGGGGGCCTCGATACGCAGTATTTT
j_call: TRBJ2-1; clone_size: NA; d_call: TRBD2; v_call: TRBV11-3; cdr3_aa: CASSLGGLVGWDNEQFF; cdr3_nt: TGTGCCAGCAGCTTAGGGGGACTAGTCGGGTGGGACAATGAGCAGTTCTTC
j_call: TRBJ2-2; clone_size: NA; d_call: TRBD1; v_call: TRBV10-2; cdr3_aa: CASSVGDRGNTGELFF; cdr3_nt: TGCGCCAGCAGTGTTGGGGACAGGGGGAACACCGGGGAGCTGTTTTTT
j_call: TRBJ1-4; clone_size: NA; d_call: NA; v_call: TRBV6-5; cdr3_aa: CASTERAREKLFF; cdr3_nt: TGTGCCAGCACCGAGAGGGCTCGGGAAAAACTGTTTTTT
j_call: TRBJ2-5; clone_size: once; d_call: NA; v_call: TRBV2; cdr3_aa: CATTRDGGRQETQYF; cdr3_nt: TGTGCCACCACAAGGGATGGGGGCCGCCAAGAGACCCAGTACTTC
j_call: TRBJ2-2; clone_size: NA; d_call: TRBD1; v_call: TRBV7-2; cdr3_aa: CASSSRQGWAGELFF; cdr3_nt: TGTGCCAGCAGCTCTCGACAGGGTTGGGCCGGGGAGCTGTTTTTT
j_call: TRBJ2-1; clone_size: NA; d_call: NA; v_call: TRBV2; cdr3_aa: CASLPGVYNEQFF; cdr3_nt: TGTGCCAGTTTACCAGGGGTTTACAATGAGCAGTTCTTC
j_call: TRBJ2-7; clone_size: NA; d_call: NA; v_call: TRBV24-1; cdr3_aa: CATSLRGTSYEQYF; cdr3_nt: TGTGCCACCAGCCTCCGAGGGACCTCCTACGAGCAGTACTTC
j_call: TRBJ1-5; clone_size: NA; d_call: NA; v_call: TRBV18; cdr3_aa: CASSESRGPWPQHF; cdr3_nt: TGTGCCAGCTCAGAATCCCGGGGCCCTTGGCCCCAGCATTTT
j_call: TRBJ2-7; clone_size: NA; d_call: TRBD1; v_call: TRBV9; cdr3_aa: CASSVGTGSSYEQYF; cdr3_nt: TGTGCCAGCAGCGTAGGGACAGGGAGCTCCTACGAGCAGTACTTC
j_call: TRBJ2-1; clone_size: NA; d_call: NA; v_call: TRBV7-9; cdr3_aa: CASSFYRVGSYNEQFF; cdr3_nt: TGTGCCAGCAGCTTCTACAGGGTGGGATCCTACAATGAGCAGTTCTTC
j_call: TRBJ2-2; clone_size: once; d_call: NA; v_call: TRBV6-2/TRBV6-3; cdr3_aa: CASSRGSNTGELFF; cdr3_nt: TGTGCCAGCAGTAGAGGGTCGAACACCGGGGAGCTGTTTTTT
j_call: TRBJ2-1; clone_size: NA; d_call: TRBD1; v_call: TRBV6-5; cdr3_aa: CASSPGTGAYNEQFF; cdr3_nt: TGTGCCAGCAGTCCCGGGACAGGGGCGTACAATGAGCAGTTCTTC
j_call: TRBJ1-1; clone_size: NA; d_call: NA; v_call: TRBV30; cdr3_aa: CAWSADHNTEAFF; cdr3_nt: TGTGCCTGGAGTGCCGACCACAACACTGAAGCTTTCTTT
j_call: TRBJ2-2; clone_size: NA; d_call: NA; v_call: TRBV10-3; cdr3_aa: CAIGDQAGELFF; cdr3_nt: TGTGCCATTGGGGACCAGGCCGGGGAGCTGTTTTTT
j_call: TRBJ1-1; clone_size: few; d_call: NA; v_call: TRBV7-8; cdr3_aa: CASSPREGNTEAFF; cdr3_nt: TGTGCCAGCAGCCCCCGGGAGGGGAACACTGAAGCTTTCTTT
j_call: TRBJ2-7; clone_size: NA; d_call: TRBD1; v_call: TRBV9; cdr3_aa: CASSVGGDRGYEQYF; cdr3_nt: TGTGCCAGCAGCGTAGGTGGGGACAGGGGGTATGAGCAGTACTTC
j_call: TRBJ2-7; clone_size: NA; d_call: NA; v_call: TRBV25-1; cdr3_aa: CASSEWGTESEQYF; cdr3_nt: TGTGCCAGCAGTGAATGGGGGACCGAGAGCGAGCAGTACTTC
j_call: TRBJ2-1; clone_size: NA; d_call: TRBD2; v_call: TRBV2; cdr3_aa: CASSEASGRSYNEQFF; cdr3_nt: TGTGCCAGCAGTGAAGCGAGCGGGAGATCCTACAATGAGCAGTTCTTC
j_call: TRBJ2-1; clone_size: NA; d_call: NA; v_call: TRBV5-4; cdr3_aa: CASSHGGLDNEQFF; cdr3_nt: TGTGCCAGCAGCCATGGCGGGCTAGACAATGAGCAGTTCTTC
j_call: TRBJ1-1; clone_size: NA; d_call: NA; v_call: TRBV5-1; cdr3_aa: CASSNDPAGEAFF; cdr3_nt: TGCGCCAGCAGCAACGACCCAGCCGGTGAAGCTTTCTTT
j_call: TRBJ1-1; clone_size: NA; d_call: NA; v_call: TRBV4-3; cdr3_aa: CASSQDRGATEAFF; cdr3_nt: TGCGCCAGCAGCCAAGATCGGGGTGCCACTGAAGCTTTCTTT
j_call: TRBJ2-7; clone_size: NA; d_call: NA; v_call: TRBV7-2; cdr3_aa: CASSLRRGVGGEQYF; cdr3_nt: TGTGCCAGCAGCTTAAGGAGGGGGGTAGGGGGCGAGCAGTACTTC
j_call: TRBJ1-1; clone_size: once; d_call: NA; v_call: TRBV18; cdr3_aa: CASSQQVGSAMNTEAFF; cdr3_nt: TGTGCCAGCTCACAACAGGTGGGTAGCGCGATGAACACTGAAGCTTTCTTT
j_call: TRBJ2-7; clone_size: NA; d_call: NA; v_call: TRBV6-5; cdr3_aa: CASSYSSGFSYEQYF; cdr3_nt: TGTGCCAGCAGTTACTCGTCGGGGTTCTCCTACGAGCAGTACTTC
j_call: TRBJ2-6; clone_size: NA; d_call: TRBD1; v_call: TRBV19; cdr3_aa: CASSIGTGTAGANVLTF; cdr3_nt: TGTGCCAGTAGTATAGGGACAGGGACCGCGGGGGCCAACGTCCTGACTTTC
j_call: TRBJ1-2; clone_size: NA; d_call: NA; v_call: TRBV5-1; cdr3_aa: CASRQGQGGKGPYGYTF; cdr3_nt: TGCGCCAGCAGACAGGGCCAGGGAGGGAAGGGACCCTATGGCTACACCTTC
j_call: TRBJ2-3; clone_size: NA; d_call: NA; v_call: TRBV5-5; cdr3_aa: CASTQGPDTPDTQYF; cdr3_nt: TGTGCCAGCACCCAGGGGCCAGACACACCAGATACGCAGTATTTT
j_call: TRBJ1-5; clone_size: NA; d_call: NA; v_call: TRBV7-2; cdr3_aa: CASSFDSGGNQPQHF; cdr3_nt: TGTGCCAGCAGCTTCGACAGTGGAGGGAATCAGCCCCAGCATTTT
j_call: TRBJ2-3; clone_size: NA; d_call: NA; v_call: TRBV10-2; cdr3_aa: CASSDGLAFLSTDTQYF; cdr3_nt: TGCGCCAGCAGTGACGGCCTGGCATTCCTTAGCACAGATACGCAGTATTTT
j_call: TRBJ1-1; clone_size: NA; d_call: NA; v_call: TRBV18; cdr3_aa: CASSPREQSNTEAFF; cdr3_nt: TGTGCCAGCTCACCAAGGGAACAGTCGAACACTGAAGCTTTCTTT
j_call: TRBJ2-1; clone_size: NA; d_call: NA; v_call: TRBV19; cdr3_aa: CASTWGKSSYNEQFF; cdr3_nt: TGTGCCAGTACATGGGGAAAGAGCTCCTACAATGAGCAGTTCTTC
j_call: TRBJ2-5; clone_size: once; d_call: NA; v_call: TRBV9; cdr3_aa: CASSVLPGLGETQYF; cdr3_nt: TGTGCCAGCAGCGTATTACCAGGGCTAGGGGAGACCCAGTACTTC
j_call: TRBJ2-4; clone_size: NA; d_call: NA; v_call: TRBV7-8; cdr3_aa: CASSLTPGVNIQYF; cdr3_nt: TGTGCCAGCAGCCTGACCCCGGGGGTAAACATTCAGTACTTC
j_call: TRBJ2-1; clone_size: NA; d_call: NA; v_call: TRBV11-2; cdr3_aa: CASSLVGNEQFF; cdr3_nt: TGTGCCAGCAGCTTAGTAGGGAATGAGCAGTTCTTC
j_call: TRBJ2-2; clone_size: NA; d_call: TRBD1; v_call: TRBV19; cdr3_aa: CASSMNRGSTGELFF; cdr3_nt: TGTGCCAGTAGTATGAACAGGGGAAGCACCGGGGAGCTGTTTTTT
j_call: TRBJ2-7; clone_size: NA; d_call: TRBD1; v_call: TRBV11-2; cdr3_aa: CASSASGGGYEQYF; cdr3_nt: TGTGCCAGCAGCGCCTCAGGGGGCGGGTACGAGCAGTACTTC
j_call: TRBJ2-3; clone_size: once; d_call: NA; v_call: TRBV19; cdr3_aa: CASRSLASTDTQYF; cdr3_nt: TGTGCCAGTAGGTCCCTTGCTAGCACAGATACGCAGTATTTT